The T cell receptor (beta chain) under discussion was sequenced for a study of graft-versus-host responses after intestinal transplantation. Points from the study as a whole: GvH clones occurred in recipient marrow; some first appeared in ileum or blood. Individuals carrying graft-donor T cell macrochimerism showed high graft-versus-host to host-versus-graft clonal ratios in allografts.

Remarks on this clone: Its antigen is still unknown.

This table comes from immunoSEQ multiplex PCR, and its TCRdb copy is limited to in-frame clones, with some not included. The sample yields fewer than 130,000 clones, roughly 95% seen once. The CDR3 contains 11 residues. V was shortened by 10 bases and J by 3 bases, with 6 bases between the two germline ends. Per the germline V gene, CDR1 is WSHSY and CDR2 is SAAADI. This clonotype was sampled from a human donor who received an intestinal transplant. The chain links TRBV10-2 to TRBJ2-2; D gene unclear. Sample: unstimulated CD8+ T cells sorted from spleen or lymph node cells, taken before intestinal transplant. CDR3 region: CATTDTGELFF. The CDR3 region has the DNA TGCGCCACCACAGACACCGGGGAGCTGTTTTTT.